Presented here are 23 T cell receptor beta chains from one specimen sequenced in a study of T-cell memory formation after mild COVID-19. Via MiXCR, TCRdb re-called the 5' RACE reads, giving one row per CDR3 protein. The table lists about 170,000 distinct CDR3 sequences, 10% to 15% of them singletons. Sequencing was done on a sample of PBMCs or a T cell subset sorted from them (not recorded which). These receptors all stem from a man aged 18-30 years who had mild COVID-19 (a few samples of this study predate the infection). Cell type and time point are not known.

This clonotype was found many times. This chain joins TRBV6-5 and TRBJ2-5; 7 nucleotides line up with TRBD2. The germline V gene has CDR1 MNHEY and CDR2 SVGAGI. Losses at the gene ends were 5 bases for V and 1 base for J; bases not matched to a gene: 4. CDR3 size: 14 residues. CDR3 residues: CASSQSSGQETQYF. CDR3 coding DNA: TGTGCCAGCAGTCAGTCTAGCGGCCAAGAGACCCAGTACTTC.

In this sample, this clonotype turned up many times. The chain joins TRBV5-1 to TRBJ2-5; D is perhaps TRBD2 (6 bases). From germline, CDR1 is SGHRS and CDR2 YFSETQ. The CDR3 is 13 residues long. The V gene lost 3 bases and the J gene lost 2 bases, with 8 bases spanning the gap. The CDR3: CASSSGGQETQYF. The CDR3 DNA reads TGCGCCAGCAGCTCCGGGGGACAAGAGACCCAGTACTTC.

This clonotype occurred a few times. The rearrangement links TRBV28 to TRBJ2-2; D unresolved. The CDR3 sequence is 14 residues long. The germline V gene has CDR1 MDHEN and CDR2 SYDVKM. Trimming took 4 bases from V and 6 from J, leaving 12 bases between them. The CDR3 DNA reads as TGTGCCAGCAGTTCAGACGGAGACGCCGGGGAGCTGTTTTTT. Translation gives CASSSDGDAGELFF. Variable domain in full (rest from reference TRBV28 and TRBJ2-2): DVKVTQSSRYLVKRTGEKVFLECVQDMDHENMFWYRQDPGLGLRLIYFSYDVKMKEKGDIPEGYSVSREKKERFSLILESASTNQTSMYLCASSSDGDAGELFFGEGSRLTVL.

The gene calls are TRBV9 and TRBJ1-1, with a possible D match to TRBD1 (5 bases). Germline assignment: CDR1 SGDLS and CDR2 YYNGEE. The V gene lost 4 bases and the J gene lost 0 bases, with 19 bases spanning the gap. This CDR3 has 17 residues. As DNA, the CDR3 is TGTGCCAGCAGCCGCATGGGGCGCGGAGTGGTGAACACTGAAGCTTTCTTT. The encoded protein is CASSRMGRGVVNTEAFF.

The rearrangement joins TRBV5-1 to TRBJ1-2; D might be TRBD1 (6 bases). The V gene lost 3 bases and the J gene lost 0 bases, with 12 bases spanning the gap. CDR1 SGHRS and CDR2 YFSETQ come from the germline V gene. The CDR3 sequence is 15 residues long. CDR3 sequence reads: CASSSQGTPNYGYTF. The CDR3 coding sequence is TGCGCCAGCAGCTCCCAGGGGACGCCTAACTATGGCTACACCTTC.

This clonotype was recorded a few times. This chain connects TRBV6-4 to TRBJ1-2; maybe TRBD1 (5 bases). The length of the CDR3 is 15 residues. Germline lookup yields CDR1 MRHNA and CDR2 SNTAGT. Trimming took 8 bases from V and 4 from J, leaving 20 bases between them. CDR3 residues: CASPAYRDGIYGYTF. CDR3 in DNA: TGTGCCAGCCCTGCATACCGGGACGGCATCTATGGCTACACCTTC.

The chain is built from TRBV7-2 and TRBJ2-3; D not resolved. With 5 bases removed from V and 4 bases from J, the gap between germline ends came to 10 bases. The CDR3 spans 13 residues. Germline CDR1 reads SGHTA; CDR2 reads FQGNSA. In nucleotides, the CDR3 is TGTGCCAGCAGCCCTCCGAACGCAGATACGCAGTATTTT. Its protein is CASSPPNADTQYF.

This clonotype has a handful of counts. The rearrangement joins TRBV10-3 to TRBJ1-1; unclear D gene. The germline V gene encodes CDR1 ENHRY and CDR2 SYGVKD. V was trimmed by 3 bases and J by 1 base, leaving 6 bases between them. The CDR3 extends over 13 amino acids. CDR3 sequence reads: CAISDLQNTEAFF. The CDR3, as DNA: TGTGCCATCAGTGACCTACAGAACACTGAAGCTTTCTTT.

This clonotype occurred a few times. Here the CDR3 reads CASSPGPYKVQPQHF. The CDR3 DNA reads TGTGCCAGCAGTCCTGGCCCTTATAAGGTTCAGCCCCAGCATTTT. This rearrangement joins TRBV12-3 or TRBV12-4 to TRBJ1-5; D gene ambiguous. The CDR3 has 15 amino acids. V shed 5 bases and J shed 6 bases, with 17 bases lying between them.

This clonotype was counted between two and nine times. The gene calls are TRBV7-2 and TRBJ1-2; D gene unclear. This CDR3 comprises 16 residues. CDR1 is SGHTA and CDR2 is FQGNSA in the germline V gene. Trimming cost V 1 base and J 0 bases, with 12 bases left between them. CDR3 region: CASSLGWTRANYGYTF. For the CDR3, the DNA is TGTGCCAGCAGCTTAGGATGGACTCGGGCTAACTATGGCTACACCTTC.

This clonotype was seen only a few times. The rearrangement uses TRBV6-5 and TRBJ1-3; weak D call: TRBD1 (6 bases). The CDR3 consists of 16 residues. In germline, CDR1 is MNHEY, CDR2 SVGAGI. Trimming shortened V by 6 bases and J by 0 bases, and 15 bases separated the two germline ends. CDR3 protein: CASRRDPGASGNTIYF. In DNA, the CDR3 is TGTGCCAGCAGGCGCGATCCAGGGGCCTCTGGAAACACCATATATTTT.

CDR3 sequence reads: CASNSWGMDTQYF. The CDR3 DNA sequence: TGTGCCAGCAACTCATGGGGGATGGATACGCAGTATTTT. The J gene is TRBJ2-3, the V gene TRBV9, with D perhaps being TRBD1 or TRBD2 (5 bases each). The length of the CDR3 is 13 residues. CDR1 and CDR2 (germline): SGDLS, YYNGEE. Trimming removed 6 bases from V and 6 bases from J, with 14 bases in between. Filled out from reference TRBV9 and TRBJ2-3, the complete variable domain reads DSGVTQTPKHLITATGQRVTLRCSPRSGDLSVYWYQQSLDQGLQFLIQYYNGEERAKGNILERFSAQQFPDLHSELNLSSLELGDSALYFCASNSWGMDTQYFGPGTRLTVL.

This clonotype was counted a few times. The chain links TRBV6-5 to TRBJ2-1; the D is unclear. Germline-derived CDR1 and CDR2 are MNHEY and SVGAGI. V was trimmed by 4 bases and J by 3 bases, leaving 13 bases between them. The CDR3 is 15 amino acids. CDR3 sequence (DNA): TGTGCCAGCAGTTTTCGGGCCGCGATCTACAATGAGCAGTTCTTC. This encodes CASSFRAAIYNEQFF.

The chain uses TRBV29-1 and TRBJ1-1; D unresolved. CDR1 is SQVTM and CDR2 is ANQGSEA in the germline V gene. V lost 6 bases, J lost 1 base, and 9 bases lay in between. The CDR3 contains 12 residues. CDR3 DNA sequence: TGCAGCGTCCCAAGGAGGAACACTGAAGCTTTCTTT. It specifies CSVPRRNTEAFF.

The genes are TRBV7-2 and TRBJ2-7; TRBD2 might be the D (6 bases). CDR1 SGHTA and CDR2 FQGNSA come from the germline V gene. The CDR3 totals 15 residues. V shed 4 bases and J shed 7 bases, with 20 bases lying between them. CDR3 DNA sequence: TGTGCCAGCAGCTCAATATCCCGCGGGGTAGATGAGCAGTACTTC. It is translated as CASSSISRGVDEQYF.

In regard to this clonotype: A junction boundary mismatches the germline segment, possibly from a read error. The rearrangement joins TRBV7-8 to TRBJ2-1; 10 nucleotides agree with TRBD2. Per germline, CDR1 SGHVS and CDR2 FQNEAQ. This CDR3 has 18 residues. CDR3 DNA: TGTGCCAGCAGCTTGGAGGCCAGCGGGGGGGATCTCTACAATGAGCGGTTCTTC. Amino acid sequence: CASSLEASGGDLYNERFF.

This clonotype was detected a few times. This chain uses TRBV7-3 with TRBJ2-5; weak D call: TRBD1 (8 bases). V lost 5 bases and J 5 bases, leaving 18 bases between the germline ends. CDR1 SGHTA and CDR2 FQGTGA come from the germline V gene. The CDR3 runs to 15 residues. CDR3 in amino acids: CASSPGQGGSETQYF. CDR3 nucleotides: TGTGCCAGCAGCCCCGGACAGGGAGGGTCGGAGACCCAGTACTTC.

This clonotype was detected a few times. For the CDR3, the DNA is TGCGCCAGCAGCTCCCTGACAGCTAACTATGGCTACACCTTC. Its protein product is CASSSLTANYGYTF. The chain carries TRBV5-1 and TRBJ1-2; maybe TRBD1 (5 bases). V shed 3 bases and J shed 0 bases, with 9 bases lying between them. CDR1 and CDR2 from the germline V gene are SGHRS and YFSETQ. This CDR3 comprises 14 residues.

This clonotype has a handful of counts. This CDR3 reads CASSPWGGATNEKLFF. In DNA, the CDR3 is TGTGCCAGCAGTCCTTGGGGGGGTGCAACTAATGAAAAACTGTTTTTT. The V and J genes are TRBV6-5 and TRBJ1-4, with a tentative D call TRBD1 (5 bases). Germline V gene sequence: CDR1 MNHEY, CDR2 SVGAGI. V dropped 5 bases and J dropped 0 bases, with 13 bases sitting between them. The CDR3 runs to 16 residues.

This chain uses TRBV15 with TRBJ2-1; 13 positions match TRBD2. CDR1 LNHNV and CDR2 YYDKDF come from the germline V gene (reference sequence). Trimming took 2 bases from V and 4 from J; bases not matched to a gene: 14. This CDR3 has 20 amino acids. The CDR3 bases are TGTGCCACCAGCAGACCCTCGACTAGCGGGGGGCCGGCAATTTACAATGAGCAGTTCTTC. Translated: CATSRPSTSGGPAIYNEQFF. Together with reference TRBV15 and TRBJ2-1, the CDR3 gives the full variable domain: DAMVIQNPRYQVTQFGKPVTLSCSQTLNHNVMYWYQQKSSQAPKLLFHYYDKDFNNEADTPDNFQSRRPNTSFCFLDIRSPGLGDTAMYLCATSRPSTSGGPAIYNEQFFGPGTRLTVL.

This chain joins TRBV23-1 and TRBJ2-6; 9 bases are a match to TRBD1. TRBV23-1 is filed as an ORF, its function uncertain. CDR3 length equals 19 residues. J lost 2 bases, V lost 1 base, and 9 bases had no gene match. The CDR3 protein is CASSQCPGTGLPGANVLTF. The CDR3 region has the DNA TGCGCCAGCAGTCAATGTCCCGGGACAGGGCTCCCTGGGGCCAACGTCCTGACTTTC.

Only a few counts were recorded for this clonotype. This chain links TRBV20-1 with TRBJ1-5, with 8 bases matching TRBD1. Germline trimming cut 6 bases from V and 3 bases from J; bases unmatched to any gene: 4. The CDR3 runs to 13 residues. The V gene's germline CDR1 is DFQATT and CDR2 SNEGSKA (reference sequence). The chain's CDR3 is CSAKTGVNQPQHF. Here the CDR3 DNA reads TGCAGTGCAAAGACAGGGGTCAATCAGCCCCAGCATTTT.

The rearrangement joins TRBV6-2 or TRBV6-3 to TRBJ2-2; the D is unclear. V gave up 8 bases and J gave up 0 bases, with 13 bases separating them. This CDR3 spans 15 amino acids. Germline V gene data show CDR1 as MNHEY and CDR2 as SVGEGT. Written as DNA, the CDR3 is TGTGCCAGCGTATTGGGCACTCCGAACACCGGGGAGCTGTTTTTT. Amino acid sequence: CASVLGTPNTGELFF.